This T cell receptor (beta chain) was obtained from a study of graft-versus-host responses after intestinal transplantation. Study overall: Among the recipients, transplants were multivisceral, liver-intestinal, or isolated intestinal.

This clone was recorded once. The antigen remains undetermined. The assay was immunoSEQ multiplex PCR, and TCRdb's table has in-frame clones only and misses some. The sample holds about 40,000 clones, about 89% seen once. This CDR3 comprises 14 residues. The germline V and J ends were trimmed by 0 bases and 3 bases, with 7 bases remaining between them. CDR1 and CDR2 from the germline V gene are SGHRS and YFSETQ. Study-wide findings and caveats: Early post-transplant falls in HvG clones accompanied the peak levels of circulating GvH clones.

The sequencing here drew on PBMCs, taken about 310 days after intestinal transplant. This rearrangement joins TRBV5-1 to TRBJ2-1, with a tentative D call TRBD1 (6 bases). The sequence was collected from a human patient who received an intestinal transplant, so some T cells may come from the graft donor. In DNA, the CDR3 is TGCGCCAGCAGCTTGGCAGGGGTCTACAATGAGCAGTTCTTC. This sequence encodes CASSLAGVYNEQFF.